The next 9 T cell receptor beta chains were all read from a single sample in a study of CD4+ T cells in melanoma. This table comes from immunoSEQ multiplex PCR, and its TCRdb copy is limited to in-frame clones, with some not included. The data contain 55,000 or so clones, 55% to 75% of them singletons. Sequenced: tumor tissue. These receptors all come from a human donor with melanoma.

The CDR3 DNA follows: TGTGCCAGCAGCCCCGGGACCCGGATGGAGCCCCAGCATTTT. Amino acids: CASSPGTRMEPQHF. The V gene is TRBV7-9, the J gene TRBJ1-5; weak D call: TRBD1 (5 bases). The length of the CDR3 is 14 residues. Trimming removed 5 bases from V and 8 bases from J, with 16 bases in between. Germline values: CDR1 SEHNR, CDR2 FQNEAQ (reference sequence). The whole variable domain, remainder taken from reference TRBV7-9 and TRBJ1-5, is DTGVSQNPRHKITKRGQNVTFRCDPISEHNRLYWYRQTLGQGPEFLTYFQNEAQLEKSRLLSDRFSAERPKGSFSTLEIQRTEQGDSAMYLCASSPGTRMEPQHFGDGTRLSIL.

The chain employs TRBV7-3 and TRBJ1-5; D is unresolved. The CDR3 is 16 amino acids. Trimming took off 1 base at V and 4 bases at J, with 14 bases between the two ends. The V gene's germline CDR1 is SGHTA and CDR2 FQGTGA. Here the CDR3 reads CASSLSFGFHNQPQHF. The CDR3 nucleotides read TGTGCCAGCAGCTTAAGCTTCGGGTTCCATAATCAGCCCCAGCATTTT.

The J gene is TRBJ2-1, the V gene TRBV9, with unresolved D. This CDR3 region has 12 residues. The V gene lost 3 bases and the J gene lost 5 bases, with 6 bases spanning the gap. Germline CDR1 is SGDLS and CDR2 is YYNGEE. The CDR3 region has the DNA TGTGCCAGCAGCGCCATAAACAATGAGCAGTTCTTC. Translated, it gives CASSAINNEQFF.

For the CDR3, the DNA is TGCAGCGCCACTGGCCGCACAGATACGCAGTATTTT. This encodes CSATGRTDTQYF. This chain connects TRBV29-1 to TRBJ2-3; D ambiguous. V gave up 7 bases and J gave up 1 base, with 9 bases separating them. CDR1 SQVTM and CDR2 ANQGSEA come from the germline V gene. The CDR3 spans 12 residues.

The V call is TRBV6-1, the J call TRBJ2-7; a weak D match, TRBD2 (6 bases). CDR1 is MNHNS, CDR2 SASEGT, per germline. Trimming stripped 1 base from V and 2 bases from J, with 9 bases between. The CDR3 runs 14 residues. CDR3 sequence: CASSEEGGPYEQYF. DNA of the CDR3: TGTGCCAGCAGTGAAGAGGGAGGCCCCTACGAGCAGTACTTC.

The rearrangement joins TRBV19 to TRBJ1-5; possible D gene TRBD1, 6 bases. The germline V gene encodes CDR1 LNHDA and CDR2 SQIVND (reference sequence). V was cut by 1 base and J by 0 bases, with 13 bases left in between. The CDR3 runs to 17 residues. The CDR3 region has the DNA TGTGCCAGTAGTATAGTATCGGGGGCGCTTAGCAATCAGCCCCAGCATTTT. Protein: CASSIVSGALSNQPQHF.

The chain employs TRBV5-1 and TRBJ2-7; D uncertain. CDR3 length: 14 amino acids. Trimming took 2 bases from V and 6 from J, leaving 15 bases between them. The V gene's germline CDR1 is SGHRS and CDR2 YFSETQ. CDR3 sequence reads: CASSLQGQNGEQYF. The CDR3 DNA is TGCGCCAGCAGCTTACAAGGGCAAAACGGCGAGCAGTACTTC.

This clone was counted ten times or more. The rearrangement uses TRBV19 and TRBJ1-3; no clear D. V shed 5 bases and J shed 2 bases, with 13 bases lying between them. The CDR3 extends over 15 amino acids. Per the germline V gene, CDR1 is LNHDA and CDR2 is SQIVND (reference sequence). This CDR3 is CASSYRGLAGNTIYF. DNA for the CDR3: TGTGCCAGTAGTTATCGAGGGCTCGCTGGAAACACCATATATTTT.

In this sample, this clone is medium-sized. DNA for the CDR3: TGTGCCAGCAGTTTACCTGCCACCTACGAGCAGTACTTC. Its protein product is CASSLPATYEQYF. V is TRBV28 and J is TRBJ2-7, with D hard to call. Trimming stripped 2 bases from V and 2 bases from J, with 7 bases between. The CDR3 contains 13 residues. CDR1 and CDR2 (germline): MDHEN, SYDVKM.